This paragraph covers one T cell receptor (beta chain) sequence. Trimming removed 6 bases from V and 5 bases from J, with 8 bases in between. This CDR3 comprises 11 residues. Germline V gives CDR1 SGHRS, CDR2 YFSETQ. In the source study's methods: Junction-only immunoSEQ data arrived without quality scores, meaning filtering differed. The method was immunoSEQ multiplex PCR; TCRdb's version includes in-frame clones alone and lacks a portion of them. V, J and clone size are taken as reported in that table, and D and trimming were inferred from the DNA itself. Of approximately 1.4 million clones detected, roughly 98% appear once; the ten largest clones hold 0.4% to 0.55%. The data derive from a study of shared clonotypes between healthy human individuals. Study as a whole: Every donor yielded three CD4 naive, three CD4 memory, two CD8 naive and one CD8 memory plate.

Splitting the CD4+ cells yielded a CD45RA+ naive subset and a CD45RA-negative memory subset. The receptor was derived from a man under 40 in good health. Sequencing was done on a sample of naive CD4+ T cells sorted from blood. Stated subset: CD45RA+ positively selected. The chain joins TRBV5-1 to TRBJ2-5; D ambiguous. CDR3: CASTSLETQYF. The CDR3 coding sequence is TGCGCCAGCACATCTTTGGAGACCCAGTACTTC.